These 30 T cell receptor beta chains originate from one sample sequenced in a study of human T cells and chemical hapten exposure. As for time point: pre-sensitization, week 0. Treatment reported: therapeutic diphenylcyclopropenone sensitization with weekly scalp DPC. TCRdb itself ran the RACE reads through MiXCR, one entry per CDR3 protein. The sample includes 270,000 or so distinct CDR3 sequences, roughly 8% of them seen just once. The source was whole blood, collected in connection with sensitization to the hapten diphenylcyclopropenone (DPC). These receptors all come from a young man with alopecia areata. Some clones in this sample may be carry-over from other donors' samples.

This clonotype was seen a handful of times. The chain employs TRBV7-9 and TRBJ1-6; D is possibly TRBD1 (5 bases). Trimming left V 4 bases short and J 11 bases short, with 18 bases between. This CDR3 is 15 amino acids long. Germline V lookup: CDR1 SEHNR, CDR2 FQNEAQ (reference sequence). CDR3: CASSSQGDHVPPLHF. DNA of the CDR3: TGTGCCAGCAGCTCGCAAGGGGACCACGTACCACCCCTCCACTTT.

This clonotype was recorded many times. The CDR3 DNA sequence: TGTGCCATCAGTGAGTCGACTGGGAATCAGCAGTATTTT. This sequence encodes CAISESTGNQQYF. V is TRBV10-3 and J is TRBJ2-3, with no clear D. The CDR3 spans 13 residues. Germline CDR1 is ENHRY and CDR2 is SYGVKD. The V end lost 0 bases, the J end lost 11 bases, and 12 bases lay between the germline ends.

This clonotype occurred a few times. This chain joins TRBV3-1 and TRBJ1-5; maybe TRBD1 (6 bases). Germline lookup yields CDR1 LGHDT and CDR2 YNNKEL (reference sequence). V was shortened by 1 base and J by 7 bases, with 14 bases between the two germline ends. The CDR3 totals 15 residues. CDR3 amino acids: CASSQGSQGFQPQHF. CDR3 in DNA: TGTGCCAGCAGCCAAGGTAGTCAGGGGTTCCAGCCCCAGCATTTT. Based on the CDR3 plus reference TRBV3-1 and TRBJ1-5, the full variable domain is DTAVSQTPKYLVTQMGNDKSIKCEQNLGHDTMYWYKQDSKKFLKIMFSYNNKELIINETVPNRFSPKSPDKAHLNLHINSLELGDSAVYFCASSQGSQGFQPQHFGDGTRLSIL.

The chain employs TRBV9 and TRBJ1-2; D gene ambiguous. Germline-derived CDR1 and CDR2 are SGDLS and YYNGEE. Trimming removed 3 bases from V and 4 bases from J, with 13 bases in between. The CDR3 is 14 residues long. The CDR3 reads CASSGNLPTYGYTF. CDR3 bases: TGTGCCAGCAGCGGGAACCTCCCTACCTATGGCTACACCTTC.

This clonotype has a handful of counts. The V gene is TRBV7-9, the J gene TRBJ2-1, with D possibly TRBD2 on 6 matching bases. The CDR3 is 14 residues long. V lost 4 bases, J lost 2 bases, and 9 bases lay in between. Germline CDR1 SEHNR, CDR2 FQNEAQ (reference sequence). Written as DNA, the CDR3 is TGTGCCAGCAGCTACACTAGCACCTACAATGAGCAGTTCTTC. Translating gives CASSYTSTYNEQFF.

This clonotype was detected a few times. CDR3 nucleotide sequence: TGTGCCACCAGTGGCACAGGGTGGGGGCAAGAGACCCAGTACTTC. Its translation: CATSGTGWGQETQYF. The V call is TRBV24-1, the J call TRBJ2-5, with D tentatively TRBD1 (6 bases). The CDR3 has 15 amino acids. The germline V and J ends were trimmed by 5 bases and 2 bases, with 14 bases remaining between them. The germline V gene has CDR1 KGHDR and CDR2 SFDVKD.

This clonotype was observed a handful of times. The CDR3 region is CASSLFWTATTNEKLFF. CDR3 nucleotide sequence: TGTGCCAGCAGCCTATTTTGGACAGCTACAACTAATGAAAAACTGTTTTTT. The chain carries TRBV2 and TRBJ1-4, with D possibly TRBD1 on 6 matching bases. This CDR3 has 17 amino acids. Germline V lookup: CDR1 SNHLY, CDR2 FYNNEI. V lost 6 bases and J lost 0, with 17 bases in between.

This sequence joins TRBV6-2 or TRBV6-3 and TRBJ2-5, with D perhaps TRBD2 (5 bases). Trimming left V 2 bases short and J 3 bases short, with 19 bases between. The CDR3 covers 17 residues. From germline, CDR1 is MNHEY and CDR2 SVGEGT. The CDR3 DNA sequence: TGTGCCAGCAGTTACCCGATGCGTGGACTGATAGAAGAGACCCAGTACTTC. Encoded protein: CASSYPMRGLIEETQYF.

The CDR3 loop reads CASSRTGFWNIQYF. CDR3 in DNA: TGTGCCAGCAGCCGAACAGGGTTTTGGAACATTCAGTACTTC. The chain combines TRBV12-3 or TRBV12-4 with TRBJ2-4, with TRBD1 as a possible D gene (6 bases). Trimming cost V 6 bases and J 7 bases, with 16 bases left between them. The CDR3 consists of 14 residues.

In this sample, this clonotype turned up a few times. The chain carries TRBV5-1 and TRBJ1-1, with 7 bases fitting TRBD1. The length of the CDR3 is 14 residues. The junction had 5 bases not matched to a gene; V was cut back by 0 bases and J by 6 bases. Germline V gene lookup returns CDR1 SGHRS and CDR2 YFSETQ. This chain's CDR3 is CASSLEQGNPEAFF. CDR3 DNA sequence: TGCGCCAGCAGCTTGGAACAGGGGAATCCTGAAGCTTTCTTT.

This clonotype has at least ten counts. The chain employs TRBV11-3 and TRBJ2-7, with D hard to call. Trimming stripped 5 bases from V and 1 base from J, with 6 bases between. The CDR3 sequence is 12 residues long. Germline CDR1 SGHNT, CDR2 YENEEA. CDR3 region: CASSPNSYEQYF. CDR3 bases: TGTGCCAGCAGCCCGAATTCCTACGAGCAGTACTTC.

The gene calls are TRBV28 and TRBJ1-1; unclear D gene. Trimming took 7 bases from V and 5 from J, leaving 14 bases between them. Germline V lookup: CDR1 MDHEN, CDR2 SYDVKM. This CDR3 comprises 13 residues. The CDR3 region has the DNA TGTGCCAGCACAGAGCGAATGCGGACTGAAGCTTTCTTT. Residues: CASTERMRTEAFF.

CDR3 residues: CSVQRQLLTGELFF. The CDR3 DNA follows: TGCAGTGTTCAGAGACAGCTTTTGACCGGGGAGCTGTTTTTT. The chain links TRBV20-1 to TRBJ2-2, with D perhaps matching TRBD1 (5 bases). Germline lookup yields CDR1 DFQATT and CDR2 SNEGSKA (reference sequence). The CDR3 sequence is 14 residues long. V lost 7 bases to trimming and J lost 5 bases, with 17 bases between them.

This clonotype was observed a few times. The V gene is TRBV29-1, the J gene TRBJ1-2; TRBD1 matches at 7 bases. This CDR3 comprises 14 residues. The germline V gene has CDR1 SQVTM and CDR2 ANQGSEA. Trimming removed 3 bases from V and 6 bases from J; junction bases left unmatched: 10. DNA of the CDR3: TGCAGCGTTGATGTCTTAGGGGACAGAGATGGCTACACCTTC. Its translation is CSVDVLGDRDGYTF.

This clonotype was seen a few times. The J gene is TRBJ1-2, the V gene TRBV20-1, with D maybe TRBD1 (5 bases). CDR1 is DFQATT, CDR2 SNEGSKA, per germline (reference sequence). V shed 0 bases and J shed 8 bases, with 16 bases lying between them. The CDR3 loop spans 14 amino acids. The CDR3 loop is CSARDGSLGDGYTF. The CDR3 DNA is TGCAGTGCTAGAGATGGCAGTCTAGGGGACGGCTACACCTTC.

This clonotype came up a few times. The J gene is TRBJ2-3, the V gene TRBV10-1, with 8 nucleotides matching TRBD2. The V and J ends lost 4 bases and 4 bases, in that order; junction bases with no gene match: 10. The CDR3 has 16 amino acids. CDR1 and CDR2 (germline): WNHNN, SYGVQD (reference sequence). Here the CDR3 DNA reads TGCGCCAGCAGTGGTACTAGCGGAGCTTCTTCAGATACGCAGTATTTT. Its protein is CASSGTSGASSDTQYF.

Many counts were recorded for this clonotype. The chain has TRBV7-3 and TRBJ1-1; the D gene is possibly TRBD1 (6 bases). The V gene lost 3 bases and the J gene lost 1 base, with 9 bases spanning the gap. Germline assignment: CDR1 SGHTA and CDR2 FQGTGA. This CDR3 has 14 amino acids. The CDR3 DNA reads TGTGCCAGCAGCTTGAACAGGGAGAACACTGAAGCTTTCTTT. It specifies CASSLNRENTEAFF.

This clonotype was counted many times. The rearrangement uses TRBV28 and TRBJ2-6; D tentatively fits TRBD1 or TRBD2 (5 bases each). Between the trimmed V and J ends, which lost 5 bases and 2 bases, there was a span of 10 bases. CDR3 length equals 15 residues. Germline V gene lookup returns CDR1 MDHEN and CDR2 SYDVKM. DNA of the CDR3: TGTGCCAGCAGTCCTGGGGGAGCTGGGGCCAACGTCCTGACTTTC. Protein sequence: CASSPGGAGANVLTF. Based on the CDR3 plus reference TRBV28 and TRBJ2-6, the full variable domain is DVKVTQSSRYLVKRTGEKVFLECVQDMDHENMFWYRQDPGLGLRLIYFSYDVKMKEKGDIPEGYSVSREKKERFSLILESASTNQTSMYLCASSPGGAGANVLTFGAGSRLTVL.

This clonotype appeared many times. CDR3 coding DNA: TGTGCCACCAGCACCCGACAGACTGCTTATAATTCACCCCTCCACTTT. Translating gives CATSTRQTAYNSPLHF. J is TRBJ1-6 and V is TRBV15, with D tentatively TRBD1 (5 bases). CDR3 size: 16 residues. V dropped 4 bases and J dropped 4 bases, with 14 bases sitting between them. Per the germline V gene, CDR1 is LNHNV and CDR2 is YYDKDF (reference sequence).

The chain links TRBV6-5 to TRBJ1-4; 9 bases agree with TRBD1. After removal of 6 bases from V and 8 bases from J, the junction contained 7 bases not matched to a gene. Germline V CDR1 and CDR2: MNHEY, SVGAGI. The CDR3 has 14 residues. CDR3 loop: CASRGTGLFEKLFF. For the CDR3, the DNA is TGTGCCAGCAGAGGGACAGGGCTTTTCGAAAAACTGTTTTTT.

The CDR3 DNA is TGTGCCAGCAGTTCCCGATCGGGACACTACGAGCAGTACGTC. Translation gives CASSSRSGHYEQYV. The rearrangement links TRBV6-5 to TRBJ2-7, with D tentatively TRBD1 (6 bases). The CDR3 is made up of 14 amino acids. V gave up 4 bases and J gave up 3 bases, with 13 bases separating them. CDR1 MNHEY and CDR2 SVGAGI come from the germline V gene.

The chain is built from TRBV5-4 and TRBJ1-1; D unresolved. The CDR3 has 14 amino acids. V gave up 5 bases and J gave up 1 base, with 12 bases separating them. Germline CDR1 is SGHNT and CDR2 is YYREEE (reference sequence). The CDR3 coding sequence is TGTGCCAGCAGGTATCCGGAGGGGAACACTGAAGCTTTCTTT. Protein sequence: CASRYPEGNTEAFF.

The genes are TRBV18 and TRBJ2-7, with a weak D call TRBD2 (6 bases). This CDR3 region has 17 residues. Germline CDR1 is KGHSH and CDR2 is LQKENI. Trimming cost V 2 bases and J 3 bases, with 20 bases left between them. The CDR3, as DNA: TGTGCCAGCTCACCAACCCCCTATCTAGCGACCGACTACGAGCAGTACGTC. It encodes CASSPTPYLATDYEQYV.

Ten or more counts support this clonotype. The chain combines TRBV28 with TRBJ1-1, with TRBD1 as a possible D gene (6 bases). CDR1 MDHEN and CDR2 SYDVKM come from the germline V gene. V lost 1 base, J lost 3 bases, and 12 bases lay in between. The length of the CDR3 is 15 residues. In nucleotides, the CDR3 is TGTGCCAGCAGTTTATCCCCAACAGGGTACACTGAAGCTTTCTTT. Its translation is CASSLSPTGYTEAFF. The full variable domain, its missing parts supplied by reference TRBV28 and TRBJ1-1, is DVKVTQSSRYLVKRTGEKVFLECVQDMDHENMFWYRQDPGLGLRLIYFSYDVKMKEKGDIPEGYSVSREKKERFSLILESASTNQTSMYLCASSLSPTGYTEAFFGQGTRLTVV.

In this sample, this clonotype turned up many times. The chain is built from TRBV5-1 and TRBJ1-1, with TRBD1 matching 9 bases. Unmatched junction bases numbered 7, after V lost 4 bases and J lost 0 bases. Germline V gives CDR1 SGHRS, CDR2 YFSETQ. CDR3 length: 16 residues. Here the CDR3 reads CASSPVTGGMNTEAFF. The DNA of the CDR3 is TGCGCCAGCAGCCCGGTGACAGGGGGGATGAACACTGAAGCTTTCTTT.

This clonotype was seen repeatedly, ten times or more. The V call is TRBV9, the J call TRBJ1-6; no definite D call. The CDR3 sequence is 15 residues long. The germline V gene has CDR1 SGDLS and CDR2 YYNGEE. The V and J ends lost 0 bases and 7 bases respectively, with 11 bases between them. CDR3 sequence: CASSVDQRVNSPLHF. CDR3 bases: TGTGCCAGCAGCGTAGATCAGAGGGTCAATTCACCCCTCCACTTT.

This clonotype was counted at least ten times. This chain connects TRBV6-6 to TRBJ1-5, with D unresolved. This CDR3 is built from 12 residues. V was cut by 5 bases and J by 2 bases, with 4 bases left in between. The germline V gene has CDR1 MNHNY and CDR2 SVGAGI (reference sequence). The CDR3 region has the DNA TGTGCCAGCAGTACAGGCAATCAGCCCCAGCATTTT. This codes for CASSTGNQPQHF.

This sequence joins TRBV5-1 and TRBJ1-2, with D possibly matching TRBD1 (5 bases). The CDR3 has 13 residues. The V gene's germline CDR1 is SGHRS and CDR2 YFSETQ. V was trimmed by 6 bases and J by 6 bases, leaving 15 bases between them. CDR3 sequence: CASTVRGRDGYTF. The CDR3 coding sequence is TGCGCCAGCACCGTACGGGGCCGGGATGGCTACACCTTC.

The CDR3 here is CASSWGTVSYEQYF. CDR3 in DNA: TGTGCCAGCAGCTGGGGGACGGTTTCCTACGAGCAGTACTTC. V usage is TRBV7-9 and J usage is TRBJ2-7; D is tentatively TRBD1 or TRBD2 (5 bases each). The germline V gene has CDR1 SEHNR and CDR2 FQNEAQ (reference sequence). The CDR3 consists of 14 residues. With 4 bases removed from V and 1 base from J, the gap between germline ends came to 11 bases.

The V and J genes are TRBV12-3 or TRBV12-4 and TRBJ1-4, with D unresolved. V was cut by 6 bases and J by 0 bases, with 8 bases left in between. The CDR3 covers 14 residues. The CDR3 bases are TGTGCCAGCAGCCTCATCCCAACTAATGAAAAACTGTTTTTT. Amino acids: CASSLIPTNEKLFF.